One sample yielded the 18 T cell receptor beta chains listed below, sequenced in a study of blood T cells in healthy people across ages. Primed by a sample-barcoded 5' primer and a J-beta primer mix, a second PCR proceeded for 7 to 11 cycles. In TCRdb, the 5' RACE reads were re-called with MiXCR into one record per CDR3 protein. The repertoire holds some 1.4 million distinct CDR3 sequences, with 40% to 50% as singletons. Sequencing used blood. Receptors originate from a woman younger than 30 in good health.

This clonotype was counted a single time. The genes are TRBV3-1 and TRBJ2-3, with D hard to call. Germline values: CDR1 LGHDT, CDR2 YNNKEL (reference sequence). Trimming stripped 2 bases from V and 0 bases from J, with 6 bases between. The CDR3 spans 14 residues. The CDR3 DNA sequence: TGTGCCAGCAGCCAACTAAATAGCACAGATACGCAGTATTTT. Translating gives CASSQLNSTDTQYF.

This sequence joins TRBV12-5 and TRBJ1-1; D remains ambiguous. Germline loops: CDR1 LGHNT, CDR2 FRNRAP. Trimming shortened V by 2 bases and J by 1 base, and 2 bases separated the two germline ends. The CDR3 covers 12 residues. The CDR3 DNA follows: TGTGCTAGTGGTTTGTGGAACACTGAAGCTTTCTTT. Protein sequence: CASGLWNTEAFF.

The chain carries TRBV5-1 and TRBJ2-1; D may be TRBD2 (6 bases). Germline V gene lookup returns CDR1 SGHRS and CDR2 YFSETQ. The CDR3 length is 15 residues. The V gene lost 3 bases and the J gene lost 15 bases, with 25 bases spanning the gap. The CDR3 nucleotides are TGCGCCAGCAGCTCCTTCGATGTATCCGGTGCGGGGTCGTTCTTC. Amino acid sequence: CASSSFDVSGAGSFF.

The V call is TRBV25-1, the J call TRBJ1-5, with TRBD1 matching 9 bases. The V gene end was trimmed by 5 bases and the J gene end by 4 bases; junction bases not matched to a gene: 15. Germline values: CDR1 MGHDK, CDR2 SYGVNS. The CDR3 covers 18 residues. CDR3 residues: CASSPPRGTGTMNQPQHF. In DNA, the CDR3 is TGTGCCAGCAGTCCCCCTCGAGGGACAGGGACGATGAATCAGCCCCAGCATTTT. The whole variable domain, filled in from reference TRBV25-1 and TRBJ1-5, reads EADIYQTPRYLVIGTGKKITLECSQTMGHDKMYWYQQDPGMELHLIHYSYGVNSTEKGDLSSESTVSRIRTEHFPLTLESARPSHTSQYLCASSPPRGTGTMNQPQHFGDGTRLSIL.

The chain employs TRBV5-1 and TRBJ2-1, with D tentatively TRBD2 (6 bases). This CDR3 comprises 14 residues. The V end lost 4 bases, the J end lost 4 bases, and 12 bases lay between the germline ends. Per germline, CDR1 SGHRS and CDR2 YFSETQ. The CDR3: CASSPSDYYNEQFF. CDR3 nucleotides: TGCGCCAGCAGCCCCTCGGACTATTACAATGAGCAGTTCTTC.

This clonotype was seen a handful of times. The V gene is TRBV7-2, the J gene TRBJ2-7; D possibly uses TRBD1 or TRBD2 (5 bases each). The ends were cut back, 5 bases at V and 4 bases at J, with 15 bases in the middle. Germline V gene sequence: CDR1 SGHTA, CDR2 FQGNSA. This CDR3 region has 14 residues. In nucleotides, the CDR3 is TGTGCCAGCAGCGCCCGGGGCGGTAGGTACGAGCAGTACTTC. Protein sequence: CASSARGGRYEQYF. The full variable domain, completed using reference TRBV7-2 and TRBJ2-7, is GAGVSQSPSNKVTEKGKDVELRCDPISGHTALYWYRQSLGQGLEFLIYFQGNSAPDKSGLPSDRFSAERTGGSVSTLTIQRTQQEDSAVYLCASSARGGRYEQYFGPGTRLTVT.

This rearrangement joins TRBV11-2 to TRBJ2-7, with D hard to call. This CDR3 is 14 amino acids long. Trimming took 1 base from V and 3 from J, leaving 10 bases between them. The germline V gene has CDR1 SGHAT and CDR2 FQNNGV. DNA for the CDR3: TGTGCCAGCAGCTTAGCCCGATTCGGCTACGAGCAGTACTTC. This translates into CASSLARFGYEQYF.

This chain connects TRBV14 to TRBJ2-7; D remains unclear. TRBJ2-5 explains the end of the DNA better; the J call may be wrong. The germline V gene encodes CDR1 SGHDN and CDR2 FVKESK. This CDR3 has 12 residues. The CDR3 protein is CASSRDPETQYF. CDR3 DNA sequence: TGTGCCAGCAGCCGGGATCCCGAGACCCAGTACTTC.

This clonotype was seen a few times. The chain links TRBV10-3 to TRBJ1-6; no reliable D call. Germline lookup yields CDR1 ENHRY and CDR2 SYGVKD. Between the trimmed V and J ends, which lost 4 bases and 7 bases, there was a span of 5 bases. This CDR3 comprises 12 residues. For the CDR3, the DNA is TGTGCCATCAGTGCTGAGAATTCACCCCTCCACTTT. It codes for CAISAENSPLHF.

J is TRBJ1-2 and V is TRBV5-1; 7 bases map to TRBD1. This CDR3 is built from 14 residues. Germline CDR1 reads SGHRS; CDR2 reads YFSETQ. V dropped 5 bases and J dropped 7; count of bases not matched to a gene: 11. CDR3: CASRPLGTVGGYTF. The CDR3 DNA is TGCGCCAGCAGGCCCCTGGGGACAGTTGGTGGCTACACCTTC.

About this clonotype: At one of its ends the junction is not consistent with the germline gene, which may arise from a read error. The gene calls are TRBV5-1 and TRBJ2-7; 7 bases line up with TRBD1. The DNA matches TRBJ2-5 better at its end, which makes the J call doubtful. The V gene's germline CDR1 is SGHRS and CDR2 YFSETQ. The CDR3 is 13 amino acids. In nucleotides, the CDR3 is TGCGCCACCAGCTTGTACAGGGGACAGACCCAGTACTTC. This sequence encodes CATSLYRGQTQYF.

V gene TRBV27 combines with J gene TRBJ2-3; D is uncertain. CDR3 length: 18 residues. V was clipped by 2 bases and J by 6 bases, with 24 bases between them. CDR1 and CDR2 from the germline V gene are MNHEY and SMNVEV (reference sequence). CDR3: CASSLRGTRANPSDTQYF. The CDR3 DNA reads TGTGCCAGCAGTTTAAGAGGAACTCGGGCCAACCCATCGGATACGCAGTATTTT.

The chain employs TRBV7-9 and TRBJ2-5; either TRBD1 or TRBD2 may supply D (5 bases each). Germline CDR1 SEHNR, CDR2 FQNEAQ (reference sequence). The CDR3 sequence is 13 residues long. Between the trimmed V and J ends, which lost 8 bases and 11 bases, there was a span of 21 bases. CDR3 in DNA: TGTGCCAGCCTTACAACTAGGGGCGATGAGCAGTACTTC. Protein sequence: CASLTTRGDEQYF.

The V call is TRBV20-1, the J call TRBJ2-7, with D possibly TRBD1 on 6 matching bases. The germline V gene encodes CDR1 DFQATT and CDR2 SNEGSKA (reference sequence). CDR3 length: 13 residues. Trimming shortened V by 5 bases and J by 2 bases, and 13 bases separated the two germline ends. The CDR3 region has the DNA TGCAGTGCTCCCCCGGGACAAACCTACGAGCAGTACTTC. Encoded protein: CSAPPGQTYEQYF.

This chain links TRBV15 with TRBJ2-1; TRBD1 is a possible D gene (6 bases). The CDR3 spans 15 residues. V lost 2 bases, J lost 5 bases, and 13 bases lay in between. CDR1 is LNHNV and CDR2 is YYDKDF in the germline V gene (reference sequence). CDR3 amino acids: CATSRPDSKDNEQFF. In DNA form, the CDR3 reads TGTGCCACCAGCAGACCGGACAGTAAGGACAATGAGCAGTTCTTC.

V is TRBV7-9 and J is TRBJ2-3, with 9 bases that match TRBD1. Per germline, CDR1 SEHNR and CDR2 FQNEAQ (reference sequence). CDR3 length equals 17 residues. The ends lost 3 bases at V and 2 bases at J; junction bases unmatched: 9. The DNA of the CDR3 is TGTGCCAGCAGCTTTACACTCGGACAGGGGTTCACAGATACGCAGTATTTT. Translation: CASSFTLGQGFTDTQYF. The full variable domain, completed using reference TRBV7-9 and TRBJ2-3, is DTGVSQNPRHKITKRGQNVTFRCDPISEHNRLYWYRQTLGQGPEFLTYFQNEAQLEKSRLLSDRFSAERPKGSFSTLEIQRTEQGDSAMYLCASSFTLGQGFTDTQYFGPGTRLTVL.

This chain joins TRBV3-1 and TRBJ2-4; a weak D match, TRBD2 (5 bases). V lost 1 base and J 1 base, leaving 11 bases between the germline ends. The CDR3 loop spans 16 amino acids. Germline V gene data show CDR1 as LGHDT and CDR2 as YNNKEL (reference sequence). This CDR3 reads CASSQAGVEAKNIQYF. The CDR3 region has the DNA TGTGCCAGCAGCCAAGCCGGGGTGGAGGCCAAAAACATTCAGTACTTC.

This clonotype was detected only a few times. The chain links TRBV13 to TRBJ1-5, with a possible D match to TRBD1 (5 bases). Germline V gene data show CDR1 as PRHDT and CDR2 as FYEKMQ (reference sequence). With 5 bases removed from V and 5 bases from J, the gap between germline ends came to 13 bases. This CDR3 spans 14 amino acids. The CDR3 loop reads CASSGGPADQPQHF. CDR3 DNA: TGTGCCAGCAGCGGGGGACCTGCGGATCAGCCCCAGCATTTT.